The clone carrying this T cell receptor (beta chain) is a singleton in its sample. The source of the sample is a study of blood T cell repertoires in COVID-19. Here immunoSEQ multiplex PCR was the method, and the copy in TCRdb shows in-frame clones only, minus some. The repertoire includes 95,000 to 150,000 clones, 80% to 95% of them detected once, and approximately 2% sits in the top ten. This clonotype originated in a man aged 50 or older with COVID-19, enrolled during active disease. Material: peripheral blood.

CDR3 nucleotides: TGCGCCAGCAGCCAAGTGGGGGGACAGCTAAATGAAAAACTGTTTTTT. Residues: CASSQVGGQLNEKLFF. V and J are TRBV4-1 and TRBJ1-4, with 7 bases fitting TRBD1. V trimming: 1 base; J trimming: 5 bases; junction bases outside the gene matches: 7. This CDR3 region has 16 residues. CDR1 MGHRA and CDR2 YSYEKL come from the germline V gene.